These 5 T cell receptor beta chains came from one sample sequenced in a study of blood T cell repertoires in COVID-19. Only in-frame clones appear in the TCRdb table, and some are missing; sequencing was by immunoSEQ multiplex PCR. The profile covers some 16,000 clones, with 75% to 85% appearing a single time and 21% taken by the ten largest. Sequenced input: peripheral blood. These receptors were taken from an elderly man with active COVID-19.

This clone appeared a single time. The chain carries TRBV6-5 and TRBJ1-1; tentatively, D is TRBD1 (6 bases). Germline CDR1 and CDR2: MNHEY and SVGAGI. The V end lost 6 bases, the J end lost 6 bases, and 17 bases lay between the germline ends. The CDR3 has 14 residues. CDR3 bases: TGTGCCAGCAGCCAGGGGAGGGGTTGGTCTGAAGCTTTCTTT. Residues: CASSQGRGWSEAFF.

V and J are TRBV5-6 and TRBJ2-1; TRBD2 aligns across 11 bases. The CDR3 totals 15 residues. The V gene end was trimmed by 5 bases and the J gene end by 6 bases; junction bases not matched to a gene: 7. Germline lookup yields CDR1 SGHDT and CDR2 YYEEEE. This CDR3 reads CASSYLSGRANEQFF. The CDR3 bases are TGTGCCAGCAGTTATCTTAGCGGGAGGGCCAATGAGCAGTTCTTC.

This chain links TRBV20-1 with TRBJ1-1, with D possibly TRBD1 on 5 matching bases. The V gene's germline CDR1 is DFQATT and CDR2 SNEGSKA (reference sequence). CDR3 length: 13 residues. The V gene lost 3 bases and the J gene lost 4 bases, with 12 bases spanning the gap. In nucleotides, the CDR3 is TGCAGTGCTAGTAAGGGGATGAGCACTGAAGCTTTCTTT. The encoded protein is CSASKGMSTEAFF.

The chain carries TRBV6-5 and TRBJ2-1; 8 positions agree with TRBD1. The V segment lost 4 bases and the J segment 5 bases; nucleotides outside the gene matches: 10. Germline loops: CDR1 MNHEY, CDR2 SVGAGI. This CDR3 region has 16 residues. The CDR3 bases are TGTGCCAGCAGTTTACAGGGGGTAGGAGGAAACAATGAGCAGTTCTTC. Translating it yields CASSLQGVGGNNEQFF.

The chain recombines TRBV29-1 with TRBJ2-2; 10 nucleotides match TRBD1. Unmatched junction bases numbered 3, after V lost 1 base and J lost 1 base. This CDR3 has 16 residues. The V gene's germline CDR1 is SQVTM and CDR2 ANQGSEA. CDR3 coding DNA: TGCAGCGTTGAAGGGGACAGGGGCCTGAACACCGGGGAGCTGTTTTTT. This gives the protein CSVEGDRGLNTGELFF.